Following are 16 T cell receptor beta chains from one sample sequenced in a study of T cells after yellow fever vaccination. TCRdb reanalysed the 5' RACE reads using MiXCR and keeps one entry per CDR3 protein. The sample contains roughly 100,000 distinct CDR3 sequences, approximately 9% of which appear only once. This specimen consisted of CD8+ T cells not binding an NS4B(214-222) dextramer, sorted from PBMCs, obtained around 16 days after the first yellow fever vaccination. These receptors were taken from a man between 18 and 35 years old who received the YFV17D yellow fever vaccine.

J is TRBJ2-2 and V is TRBV5-1; no definite D call. V lost 7 bases, J lost 1 base, and 8 bases lay in between. Germline CDR1 and CDR2: SGHRS and YFSETQ. The CDR3 is 13 amino acids. The chain's CDR3 is CASPGMNTGELFF. DNA of the CDR3: TGCGCCAGCCCAGGAATGAACACCGGGGAGCTGTTTTTT.

In this sample, this clonotype turned up a few times. The chain has TRBV7-9 and TRBJ2-4; 9 bases agree with TRBD2. V gave up 5 bases and J gave up 5 bases; unmatched junction bases: 4. The CDR3 has 14 amino acids. Germline CDR1 SEHNR, CDR2 FQNEAQ (reference sequence). CDR3 bases: TGTGCCAGCAGCGACGCGGGGGGGGAAAACATTCAGTACTTC. It is translated as CASSDAGGENIQYF.

The V call is TRBV19, the J call TRBJ2-2; D is possibly TRBD2 (6 bases). CDR3 length: 14 amino acids. Germline lookup yields CDR1 LNHDA and CDR2 SQIVND (reference sequence). V lost 0 bases to trimming and J lost 6 bases, with 8 bases between them. The CDR3 loop is CASSIDWGAGELFF. The CDR3 nucleotides read TGTGCCAGTAGTATAGATTGGGGGGCCGGGGAGCTGTTTTTT.

In its sample, this clonotype was seen a few times. DNA of the CDR3: TGTGCCAGCAGCTCGGCAGGGTCGAGAATAGCAGATACGCAGTATTTT. It translates to CASSSAGSRIADTQYF. The chain is built from TRBV5-6 and TRBJ2-3, with D perhaps TRBD1 (5 bases). The germline V gene has CDR1 SGHDT and CDR2 YYEEEE. The ends were cut back, 3 bases at V and 4 bases at J, with 18 bases in the middle. The CDR3 length is 16 residues.

The rearrangement joins TRBV9 to TRBJ1-5; D remains unclear. V was pared by 2 bases and J by 1 base, with 4 bases between. CDR1 is SGDLS, CDR2 YYNGEE, per germline. CDR3 length equals 13 residues. CDR3 bases: TGTGCCAGCAGCGTGGGCAGCAATCAGCCCCAGCATTTT. This codes for CASSVGSNQPQHF.

This clonotype was seen ten or more times. The chain is built from TRBV29-1 and TRBJ2-1, with D hard to call. Trimming removed 7 bases at V and 9 bases at J, with 13 bases between. The CDR3 is 11 amino acids. Germline values: CDR1 SQVTM, CDR2 ANQGSEA. CDR3: CSAEGRSEQFF. The CDR3 coding sequence is TGCAGCGCCGAAGGGCGAAGTGAGCAGTTCTTC.

This chain uses TRBV5-4 with TRBJ1-5; D possibly corresponds to TRBD1 (5 bases). Germline CDR1 SGHNT, CDR2 YYREEE (reference sequence). The V end was cut by 0 bases, the J end by 8 bases, with 12 bases between. There are 14 residues in the CDR3. The CDR3, as DNA: TGTGCCAGCAGCTTGGCGGGGGGGAGTGAGCCCCAGCATTTT. Translating gives CASSLAGGSEPQHF.

This rearrangement joins TRBV13 to TRBJ1-3; the D is unclear. V was cut by 3 bases and J by 0 bases, with 6 bases left in between. The CDR3 extends over 14 amino acids. Per germline, CDR1 PRHDT and CDR2 FYEKMQ (reference sequence). CDR3 sequence reads: CASSFDNSGNTIYF. The CDR3 DNA reads as TGTGCCAGCAGCTTCGACAACTCTGGAAACACCATATATTTT.

This clonotype was observed a few times. CDR3 sequence: CASSPGGHRGREQYV. CDR3 nucleotides: TGTGCCAGCAGCCCAGGTGGTCACAGGGGTCGCGAGCAGTACGTC. The chain couples TRBV7-8 to TRBJ2-7, with 7 bases fitting TRBD1. The germline V gene has CDR1 SGHVS and CDR2 FQNEAQ. V was clipped by 5 bases and J by 6 bases; unmatched bases: 13. The CDR3 has 15 amino acids.

This clonotype was counted between two and nine times. V is TRBV5-1 and J is TRBJ2-7; TRBD1 might be the D (6 bases). The CDR3 has 15 residues. Germline V lookup: CDR1 SGHRS, CDR2 YFSETQ. Trimming removed 3 bases from V and 5 bases from J, with 18 bases in between. The CDR3: CASSSAGTTFNEQYF. The CDR3 DNA follows: TGCGCCAGCAGCTCCGCTGGGACAACGTTCAACGAGCAGTACTTC.

This clonotype appeared many times. CDR3 nucleotides: TGTGCCATCAGTGAGTCGGGACCTTACGAGCAGTACGTC. The encoded protein is CAISESGPYEQYV. The J gene is TRBJ2-7, the V gene TRBV10-3, with D perhaps TRBD1 or TRBD2 (5 bases each). V was pared by 0 bases and J by 4 bases, with 7 bases between. Germline lookup yields CDR1 ENHRY and CDR2 SYGVKD. The CDR3 loop spans 13 amino acids.

This clonotype was picked up one time. The genes are TRBV7-8 and TRBJ2-7, with D perhaps TRBD1 or TRBD2 (5 bases each). Germline-derived CDR1 and CDR2 are SGHVS and FQNEAQ. The V end lost 8 bases, the J end lost 3 bases, and 14 bases lay between the germline ends. The CDR3 loop spans 13 amino acids. The CDR3 DNA follows: TGTGCCAGCGGCGGACGGGACGGCTACGAGCAGTACTTC. Amino acids: CASGGRDGYEQYF.

CDR3 residues: CASSLDYRGTGELFF. The CDR3, as DNA: TGTGCCAGCAGCTTAGATTACCGGGGGACCGGGGAGCTGTTTTTT. This sequence joins TRBV11-2 and TRBJ2-2, with D perhaps matching TRBD2 (6 bases). Between the trimmed V and J ends, which lost 0 bases and 5 bases, there was a span of 10 bases. This CDR3 is 15 amino acids long. CDR1 SGHAT and CDR2 FQNNGV come from the germline V gene.

This chain connects TRBV5-5 to TRBJ2-3, with 8 bases aligning to TRBD1. Germline loops: CDR1 SGHKS, CDR2 YYEKEE (reference sequence). The trim removed 0 bases at V and 7 bases at J, leaving 16 bases unmatched. The CDR3 loop spans 18 amino acids. Here the CDR3 DNA reads TGTGCCAGCAGCTTGGAAGGTGTCGAGACAGGGGTAGGGCATACGCAGTATTTT. This translates into CASSLEGVETGVGHTQYF. Full variable domain (outside the CDR3, taken from reference TRBV5-5 and TRBJ2-3): DAGVTQSPTHLIKTRGQQVTLRCSPISGHKSVSWYQQVLGQGPQFIFQYYEKEERGRGNFPDRFSARQFPNYSSELNVNALLLGDSALYLCASSLEGVETGVGHTQYFGPGTRLTVL.

This clonotype appeared a few times. The V call is TRBV19, the J call TRBJ1-2; the D gene is possibly TRBD1 (5 bases). V lost 3 bases to trimming and J lost 4 bases, with 9 bases between them. Per germline, CDR1 LNHDA and CDR2 SQIVND (reference sequence). CDR3 length equals 13 residues. CDR3 sequence: CASSIGTVYGYTF. CDR3 in DNA: TGTGCCAGTAGTATCGGGACGGTCTATGGCTACACCTTC.

The table lists this clonotype with a few counts. The chain links TRBV7-9 to TRBJ2-3; D gene unclear. CDR1 and CDR2 from the germline V gene are SEHNR and FQNEAQ (reference sequence). The CDR3 loop spans 11 amino acids. V was trimmed by 5 bases and J by 8 bases, leaving 8 bases between them. The CDR3: CASSPSATQYF. The CDR3, as DNA: TGTGCCAGCAGCCCCTCTGCTACGCAGTATTTT.